This T cell receptor (beta chain) was retrieved from a study of Graves' ophthalmopathy and Graves' hyperthyroidism (dated by TCRdb to between 2018 and 2020). Context from the whole study: Peripheral blood was collected before any treatment was given, at the time of initial diagnosis. T-cell repertoires of thyroid tissue and blood were compared in a handful of hyperthyroidism patients. After sampling, hyperthyroidism patients received methimazole starting at 30 mg daily, and ophthalmopathy patients received high-dose intravenous methylprednisolone. In total, approximately 130 blood samples were TCR-sequenced: 43 ophthalmopathy, roughly 80 hyperthyroidism and some 17 hyperthyroidism-to-ophthalmopathy patients. To explore V-J signatures that distinguish ophthalmopathy from hyperthyroidism, a discovery set of about a hundred patients was enrolled, made up of 43 with ophthalmopathy and around 60 with stable hyperthyroidism. For independent validation, a separate cohort was made up of around 18 hyperthyroidism patients plus 17 patients who later progressed from hyperthyroidism to ophthalmopathy. The study used signatures of the TCR beta repertoire to tell Graves' ophthalmopathy apart from Graves' hyperthyroidism and to predict which patients would progress to ophthalmopathy.

This clonotype was counted at least ten times. No cognate antigen has been identified for it. The sample holds no much larger clone one base away, and base qualities are not on file. CDR1 is given as MDHEN and CDR2 as SYDVKM, both from the germline V gene. V and J lose 6 bases and 0 bases, and a span of 11 bases separates them. Spanning cysteine to phenylalanine, the CDR3 consists of 14 amino acids. CDR3 DNA is the only sequence kept; it has 42 bases, read in frame from the first base. TCR beta CDR3 regions were amplified from RNA transcripts for repertoire sequencing. The first round was an RT-PCR using HTBI primers with the Qiagen OneStep RT-PCR kit, and this first round was followed by a second-round multiplex PCR, then size selection and purification. Libraries were sequenced paired-end with 100 bp reads on an Illumina HiSeq2000. The paper's processing steps were these. SOAPnuke was used to process the reads, removing any read that contained adapters or uncalled bases, had a mean Phred below 15, or lacked an exact match to the constant primer or identifier. High-quality paired reads were merged with COPE v1.2.5. Clonotypes were defined as unique nucleotide sequences and were aligned to IMGT TRB V, D and J references using MiTCR v1.1. The analysis was limited to V-J combinations with a frequency above 0.0001, which together covered more than 98% of repertoires. A TCR clonal expansion and chaos score per V-J combination was defined as the ratio of F50 clonal expansion to chaos observed in the TCRdist matrix. Welch's t-statistics and random forest were used to reduce the features to 13 V-J combinations, which were then used as input to a naive Bayes classifier. The Morisita-Horn index was used to measure how similar the thyroid and blood repertoires were. TCRdb's own reprocessing of the public reads used fastp at Q25 and MiXCR and kept productive beta chains. Identical CDR3 protein sequences are pooled into one entry, listed with their most common genes and DNA. The authors' filters were not applied to this entry. Counted in this sample were under 350,000 distinct CDR3 sequences; 15% to 20% of them appeared once. The leading ten clones occupy 10% to 15% of the sample.

Ophthalmopathy patients were characterized by moderately to severely active disease, a Clinical Activity Score of at least 3, a NOSPECS grade of at least 4, and a disease duration under 3 months. Patients were excluded if they had other autoimmune diseases, uncontrolled infections, pregnancy or lactation. Clinical symptoms, serum thyroxine, TRAb, thyroid ultrasound and orbital computed tomography formed the basis of the diagnosis. Ficoll-Paque density gradient centrifugation was used to isolate PBMCs from around 9.1 ml of fresh peripheral blood. Total RNA was extracted with Trizol reagent and quality-checked on an Agilent 2100 Bioanalyzer. Overall study results and their limits: Most expanded thyroid clonotypes with frequency above 0.001 were also detected in blood, suggesting blood repertoires may reflect the thyroid immune response. In validation, the model predicted ophthalmopathy progression with about 70% sensitivity and approximately 75% specificity; 12 predicted patients were CT-confirmed with GO in a median of around 6 months. The 13-signature model separated ophthalmopathy from stable hyperthyroidism with approximately 88% sensitivity and around 84% specificity in cross-validation, and 80%/75% in the test set. No statistical method was used to set the sample size in advance, and the investigators knew which group each participant was assigned to.

The material sequenced was peripheral blood. This TCR was sampled from an adult man with Graves' ophthalmopathy. This sequence uses TRBV28 and TRBJ1-2, with an unclear D gene assignment. The CDR3 region: CASSLGLPNYGYTF. The DNA reads TGTGCCAGCAGCCTAGGTCTACCTAACTATGGCTACACCTTC.